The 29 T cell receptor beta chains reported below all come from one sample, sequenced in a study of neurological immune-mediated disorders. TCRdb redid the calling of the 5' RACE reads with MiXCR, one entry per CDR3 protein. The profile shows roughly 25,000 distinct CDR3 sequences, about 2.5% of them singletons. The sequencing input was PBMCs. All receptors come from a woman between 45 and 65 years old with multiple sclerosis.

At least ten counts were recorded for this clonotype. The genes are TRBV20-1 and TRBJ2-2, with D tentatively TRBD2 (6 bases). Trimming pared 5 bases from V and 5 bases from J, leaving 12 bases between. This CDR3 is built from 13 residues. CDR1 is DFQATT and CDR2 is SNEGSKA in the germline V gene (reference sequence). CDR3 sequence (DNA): TGCAGTGCTCCTAGCGATATAACCGGGGAGCTGTTTTTT. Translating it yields CSAPSDITGELFF.

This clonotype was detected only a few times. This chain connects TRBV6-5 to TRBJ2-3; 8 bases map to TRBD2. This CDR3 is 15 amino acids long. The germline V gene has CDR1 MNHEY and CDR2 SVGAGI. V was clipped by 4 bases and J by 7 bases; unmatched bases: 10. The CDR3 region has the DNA TGTGCCAGCAGTTCCCTGCCAGCGGGAGTTCATACGCAGTATTTT. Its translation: CASSSLPAGVHTQYF.

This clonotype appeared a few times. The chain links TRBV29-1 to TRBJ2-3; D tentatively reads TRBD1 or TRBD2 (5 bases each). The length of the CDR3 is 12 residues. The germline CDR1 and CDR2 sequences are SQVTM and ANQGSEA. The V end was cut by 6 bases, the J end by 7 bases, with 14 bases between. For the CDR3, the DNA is TGCAGCGTGGGGGTGGTTCTGAATACGCAGTATTTT. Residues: CSVGVVLNTQYF.

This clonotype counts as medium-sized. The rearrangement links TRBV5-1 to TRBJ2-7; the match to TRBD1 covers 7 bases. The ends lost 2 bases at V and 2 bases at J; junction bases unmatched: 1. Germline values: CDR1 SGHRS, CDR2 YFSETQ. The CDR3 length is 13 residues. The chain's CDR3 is CASSFDRAYEQYF. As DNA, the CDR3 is TGCGCCAGCAGCTTCGACAGGGCCTACGAGCAGTACTTC.

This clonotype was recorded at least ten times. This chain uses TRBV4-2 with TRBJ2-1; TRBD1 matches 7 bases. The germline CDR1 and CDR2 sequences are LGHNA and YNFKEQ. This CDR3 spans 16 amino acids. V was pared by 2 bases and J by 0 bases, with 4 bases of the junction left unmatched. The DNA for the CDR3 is TGTGCCAGCAGCCAAACCTCAGGGGGCTCCTACAATGAGCAGTTCTTC. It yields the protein CASSQTSGGSYNEQFF.

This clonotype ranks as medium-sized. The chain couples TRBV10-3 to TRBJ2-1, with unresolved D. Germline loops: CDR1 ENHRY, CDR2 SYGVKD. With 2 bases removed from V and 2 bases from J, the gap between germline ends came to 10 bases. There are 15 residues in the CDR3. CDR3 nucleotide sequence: TGTGCCATCAGTGAGGGTGTAAGTCCCTACAATGAGCAGTTCTTC. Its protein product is CAISEGVSPYNEQFF.

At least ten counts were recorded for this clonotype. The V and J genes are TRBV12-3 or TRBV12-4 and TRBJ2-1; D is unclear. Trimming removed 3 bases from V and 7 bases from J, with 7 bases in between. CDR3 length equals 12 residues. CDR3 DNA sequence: TGTGCCAGCAGTTTTTTCGGGAATGAGCAGTTCTTC. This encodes CASSFFGNEQFF.

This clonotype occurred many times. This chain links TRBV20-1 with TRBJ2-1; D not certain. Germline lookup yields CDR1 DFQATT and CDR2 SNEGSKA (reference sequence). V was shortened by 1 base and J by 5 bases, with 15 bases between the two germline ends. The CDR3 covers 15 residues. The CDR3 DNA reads TGCAGTGCTAGAGCTCCAGAAATACAAAACAATGAGCAGTTCTTC. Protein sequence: CSARAPEIQNNEQFF.

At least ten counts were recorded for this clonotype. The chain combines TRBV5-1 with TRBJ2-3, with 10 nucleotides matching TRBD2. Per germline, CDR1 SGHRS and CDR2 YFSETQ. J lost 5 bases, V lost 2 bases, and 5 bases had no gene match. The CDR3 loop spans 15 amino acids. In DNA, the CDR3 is TGCGCCAGCAGCTTTTTTAGCGGGAGGATAGATACGCAGTATTTT. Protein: CASSFFSGRIDTQYF.

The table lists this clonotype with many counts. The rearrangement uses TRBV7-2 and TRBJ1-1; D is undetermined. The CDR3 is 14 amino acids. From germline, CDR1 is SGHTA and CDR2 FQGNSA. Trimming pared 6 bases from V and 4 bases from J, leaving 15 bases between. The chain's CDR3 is CASSHDWDSTEAFF. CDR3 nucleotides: TGTGCCAGCAGTCACGATTGGGATAGCACTGAAGCTTTCTTT.

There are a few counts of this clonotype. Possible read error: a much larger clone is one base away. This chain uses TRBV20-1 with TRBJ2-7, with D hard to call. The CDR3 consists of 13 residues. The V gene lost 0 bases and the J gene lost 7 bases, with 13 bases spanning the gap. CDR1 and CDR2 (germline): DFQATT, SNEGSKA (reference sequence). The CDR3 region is CSARDLKGIEQYF. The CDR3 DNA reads TGCAGTGCTAGAGATTTGAAAGGAATTGAGCAGTACTTC.

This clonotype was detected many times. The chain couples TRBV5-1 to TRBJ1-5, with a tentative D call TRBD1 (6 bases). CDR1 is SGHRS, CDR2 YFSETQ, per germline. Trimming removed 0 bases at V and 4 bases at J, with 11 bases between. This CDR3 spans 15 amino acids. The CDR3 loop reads CASSLARGPNQPQHF. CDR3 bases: TGCGCCAGCAGCTTGGCCAGGGGACCGAATCAGCCCCAGCATTTT. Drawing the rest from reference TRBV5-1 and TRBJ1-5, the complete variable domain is KAGVTQTPRYLIKTRGQQVTLSCSPISGHRSVSWYQQTPGQGLQFLFEYFSETQRNKGNFPGRFSGRQFSNSRSEMNVSTLELGDSALYLCASSLARGPNQPQHFGDGTRLSIL.

The CDR3: CASSGLGQGAHTEAFF. Written as DNA, the CDR3 is TGTGCCAGCAGCGGTCTGGGACAGGGGGCGCATACTGAAGCTTTCTTT. The rearrangement uses TRBV9 and TRBJ1-1; TRBD1 agrees at 12 bases. The CDR3 totals 16 residues. V dropped 3 bases and J dropped 5; count of bases not matched to a gene: 8. Germline lookup yields CDR1 SGDLS and CDR2 YYNGEE.

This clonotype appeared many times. CDR3 coding DNA: TGCAGTGCTAGAGTGGGGGCCCCGGGCTACACCTTC. Amino acids: CSARVGAPGYTF. The rearrangement joins TRBV20-1 to TRBJ1-2; perhaps TRBD1 as D (6 bases). The germline CDR1 and CDR2 sequences are DFQATT and SNEGSKA (reference sequence). The CDR3 runs to 12 residues. Between the trimmed V and J ends, which lost 1 base and 8 bases, there was a span of 11 bases.

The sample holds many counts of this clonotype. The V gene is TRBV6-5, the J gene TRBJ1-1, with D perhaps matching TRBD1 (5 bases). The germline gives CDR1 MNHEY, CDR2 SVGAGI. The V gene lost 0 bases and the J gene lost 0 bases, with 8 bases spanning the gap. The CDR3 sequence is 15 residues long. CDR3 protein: CASSYSAGMNTEAFF. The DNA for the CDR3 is TGTGCCAGCAGTTACTCAGCAGGGATGAACACTGAAGCTTTCTTT.

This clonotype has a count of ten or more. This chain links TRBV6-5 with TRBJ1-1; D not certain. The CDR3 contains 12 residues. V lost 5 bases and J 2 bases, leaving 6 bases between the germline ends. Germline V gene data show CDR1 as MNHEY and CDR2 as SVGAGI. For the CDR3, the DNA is TGTGCCAGCAGTACAGCTAACACTGAAGCTTTCTTT. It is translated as CASSTANTEAFF.

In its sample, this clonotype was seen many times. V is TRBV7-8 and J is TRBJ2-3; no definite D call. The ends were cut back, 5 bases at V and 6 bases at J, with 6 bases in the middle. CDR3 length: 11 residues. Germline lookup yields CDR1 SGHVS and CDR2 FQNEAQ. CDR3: CASSQMDTQYF. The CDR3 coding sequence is TGTGCCAGCAGCCAAATGGATACGCAGTATTTT.

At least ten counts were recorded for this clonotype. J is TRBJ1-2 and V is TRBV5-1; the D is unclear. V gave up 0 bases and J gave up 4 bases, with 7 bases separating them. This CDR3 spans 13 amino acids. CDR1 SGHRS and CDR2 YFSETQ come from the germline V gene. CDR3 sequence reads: CASSLDISYGYTF. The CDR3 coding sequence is TGCGCCAGCAGCTTGGACATCTCCTATGGCTACACCTTC.

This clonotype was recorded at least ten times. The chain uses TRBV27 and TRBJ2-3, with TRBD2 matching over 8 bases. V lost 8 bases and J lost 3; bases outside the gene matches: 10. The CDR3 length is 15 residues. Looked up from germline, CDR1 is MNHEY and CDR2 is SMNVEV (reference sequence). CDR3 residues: CASGPFLAGTDTQYF. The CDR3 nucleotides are TGTGCCAGCGGGCCCTTTTTAGCGGGAACAGATACGCAGTATTTT.

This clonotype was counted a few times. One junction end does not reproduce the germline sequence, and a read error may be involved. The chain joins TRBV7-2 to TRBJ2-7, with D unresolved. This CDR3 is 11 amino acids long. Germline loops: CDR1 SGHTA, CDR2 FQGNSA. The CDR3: CASRLVLEQYF. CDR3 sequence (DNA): TGTGCCAGCAGATTAGTCTTAGAGCAGTACTTC.

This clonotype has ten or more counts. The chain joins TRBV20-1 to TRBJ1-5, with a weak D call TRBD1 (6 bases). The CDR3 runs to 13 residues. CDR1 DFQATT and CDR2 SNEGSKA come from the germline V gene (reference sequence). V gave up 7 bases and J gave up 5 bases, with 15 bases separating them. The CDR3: CSVSRDTHQPQHF. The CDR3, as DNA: TGCAGTGTCTCCCGGGACACTCATCAGCCCCAGCATTTT.

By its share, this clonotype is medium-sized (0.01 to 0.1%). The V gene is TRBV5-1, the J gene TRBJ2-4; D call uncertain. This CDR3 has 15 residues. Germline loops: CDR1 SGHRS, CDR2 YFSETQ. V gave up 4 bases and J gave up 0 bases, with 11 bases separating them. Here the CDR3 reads CASSPTELAKNIQYF. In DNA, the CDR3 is TGCGCCAGCAGCCCTACAGAGCTAGCCAAAAACATTCAGTACTTC.

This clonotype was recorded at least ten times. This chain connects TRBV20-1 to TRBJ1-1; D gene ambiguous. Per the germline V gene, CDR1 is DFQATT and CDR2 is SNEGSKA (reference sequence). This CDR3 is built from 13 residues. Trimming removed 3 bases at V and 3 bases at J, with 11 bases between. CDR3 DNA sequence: TGCAGTGCTAGTTTGGACCCATACACTGAAGCTTTCTTT. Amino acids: CSASLDPYTEAFF.

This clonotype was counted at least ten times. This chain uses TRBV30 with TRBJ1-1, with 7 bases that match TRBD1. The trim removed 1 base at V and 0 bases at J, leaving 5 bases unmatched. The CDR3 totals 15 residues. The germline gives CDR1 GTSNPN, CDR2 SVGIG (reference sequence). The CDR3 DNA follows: TGTGCCTGGAGTGCGGGGACAGTCATGAACACTGAAGCTTTCTTT. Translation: CAWSAGTVMNTEAFF.

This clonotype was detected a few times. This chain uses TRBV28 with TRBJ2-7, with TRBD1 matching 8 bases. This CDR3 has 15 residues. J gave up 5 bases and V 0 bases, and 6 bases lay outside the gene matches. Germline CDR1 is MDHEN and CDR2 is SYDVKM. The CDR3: CASSLWDRAVHEQYF. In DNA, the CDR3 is TGTGCCAGCAGTTTATGGGACAGGGCCGTTCACGAGCAGTACTTC.

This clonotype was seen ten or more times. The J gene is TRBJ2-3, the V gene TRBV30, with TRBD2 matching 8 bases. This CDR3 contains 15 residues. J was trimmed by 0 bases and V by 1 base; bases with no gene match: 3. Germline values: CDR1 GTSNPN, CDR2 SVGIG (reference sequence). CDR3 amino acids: CAWSEAGVSTDTQYF. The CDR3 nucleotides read TGTGCCTGGAGTGAAGCGGGGGTTAGCACAGATACGCAGTATTTT.

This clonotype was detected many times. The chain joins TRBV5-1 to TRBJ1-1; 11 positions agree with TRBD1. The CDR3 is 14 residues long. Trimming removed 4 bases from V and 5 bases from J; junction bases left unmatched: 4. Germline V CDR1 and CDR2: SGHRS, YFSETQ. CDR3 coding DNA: TGCGCCAGCAGCAGGGACAGGGGGAGTACTGAAGCTTTCTTT. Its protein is CASSRDRGSTEAFF.

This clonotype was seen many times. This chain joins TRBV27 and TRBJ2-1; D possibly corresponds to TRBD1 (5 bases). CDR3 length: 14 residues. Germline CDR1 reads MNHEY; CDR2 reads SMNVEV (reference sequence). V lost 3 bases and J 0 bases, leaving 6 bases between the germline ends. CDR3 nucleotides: TGTGCCAGCAGTTTTGGGGCCTCCTACAATGAGCAGTTCTTC. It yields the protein CASSFGASYNEQFF.

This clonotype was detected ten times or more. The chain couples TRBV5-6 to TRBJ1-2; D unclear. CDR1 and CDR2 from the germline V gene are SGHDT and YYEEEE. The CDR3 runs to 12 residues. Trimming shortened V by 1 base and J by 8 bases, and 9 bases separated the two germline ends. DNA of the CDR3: TGTGCCAGCAGCTTGAGGGCCGAGGGCTACACCTTC. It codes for CASSLRAEGYTF.